This record looks at one T cell receptor beta chain sequence and its context. The antigen is unknown. In the PCR, 60 Vbeta and 13 Jbeta primers were used. TCRdb keeps only in-frame clones here, not all; method: immunoSEQ multiplex PCR. The table lists some 55,000 clones, with about an eighth in the top ten. The CDR3 is made up of 11 amino acids. Germline V lookup: CDR1 SQVTM, CDR2 ANQGSEA. The sample comes from a study of cytomegalovirus exposure and HLA in healthy donors. The study's findings and limits: A link between a missense DCLRE1C variant and TCR beta V- and J-gene trimming emerged from a later analysis. Earlier findings revealed that most TCR beta V segments proved productive either about 87% or about 30% of the time.

V and J are TRBV29-1 and TRBJ2-5; 8 bases align to TRBD2. The J call is doubtful: the DNA matches TRBJ2-7 better. Specimen: PBMCs. This receptor was taken from a man between 18 and 35 years old in good health and CMV-seropositive. For the CDR3, the DNA is TGCAGCGCGGGGGGGGAGTACGAGCAGTACTTC. This gives the protein CSAGGEYEQYF.